This T cell receptor (beta chain) was recovered during a study of blood T cell repertoires in COVID-19. Study-wide context: Sample material is recorded as cDNA or gDNA derived from T cells, B-cell-depleted T cells, or PBMCs.

Germline V CDR1 and CDR2: KGHSY, FQNENV. The CDR3 has 15 amino acids. V was clipped by 0 bases and J by 5 bases, with 10 bases between them. Everyone who took part was roughly 18 to 89 years old, and they came from some 23 US areas. The authors' processing: From reference gene primer amplification, estimates of nucleated cell counts were derived. Repertoires were generated with immunoSEQ multiplex PCR, while TCRdb's copy carries only in-frame clones and drops some. V and J calls and clone size come straight from that table; D and trimming were deduced from the DNA. Counted here are a few hundred thousand clones, around 85% occurring once; the ten biggest clones make up about 4.1%.

The source material was PBMCs or T cells enriched from blood (not recorded which). This chain joins TRBV16 and TRBJ1-4; D ambiguous. The TCR originated in a woman in her twenties or thirties who had recovered from COVID-19. Here the CDR3 DNA reads TGTGCCAGCAGCCAATCCCCTTGGGCAAATGAAAAACTGTTTTTT. Residues: CASSQSPWANEKLFF.